These 27 T cell receptor beta chains originate from one sample sequenced in a study of CD8 T cells in ankylosing spondylitis. TCRdb processed the 5' RACE reads anew with MiXCR; each CDR3 protein has one entry. The sample holds 350,000 to 400,000 distinct CDR3 sequences; 20% to 25% are singletons and the top ten take around 12%. The sample taken for sequencing was blood, either unsorted or a sorted T cell fraction (not recorded which). These receptors all come from a male donor with ankylosing spondylitis or in good health (not recorded which).

This clonotype was picked up a small number of times. This rearrangement joins TRBV4-2 to TRBJ2-1; 8 bases are shared with TRBD2. The CDR3 runs 15 residues. The trim removed 0 bases at V and 9 bases at J, leaving 7 bases unmatched. CDR1 and CDR2 (germline): LGHNA, YNFKEQ. CDR3 loop: CASSQDGGADTEQFF. CDR3 bases: TGTGCCAGCAGCCAAGACGGGGGGGCCGATACTGAGCAGTTCTTC.

This clonotype came up a few times. The gene calls are TRBV7-8 and TRBJ2-7, with D hard to call. CDR3 length equals 14 residues. V gave up 5 bases and J gave up 3 bases, with 14 bases separating them. From germline, CDR1 is SGHVS and CDR2 FQNEAQ. CDR3 loop: CASSTRASSYEQYF. In nucleotides, the CDR3 is TGTGCCAGCAGCACCCGGGCCTCTAGCTACGAGCAGTACTTC.

The DNA for the CDR3 is TGTGCCAGCCAAGGGGTGGGGGAGGCCGAGCAGTACTTC. It is translated as CASQGVGEAEQYF. This chain connects TRBV28 to TRBJ2-7; maybe TRBD2 (6 bases). V dropped 8 bases and J dropped 6 bases, with 17 bases sitting between them. This CDR3 spans 13 amino acids. Germline CDR1 and CDR2: MDHEN and SYDVKM.

The rearrangement links TRBV29-1 to TRBJ2-3; D not certain. The CDR3 totals 14 residues. Germline values: CDR1 SQVTM, CDR2 ANQGSEA. The V end was cut by 3 bases, the J end by 0 bases, with 10 bases between. CDR3 loop: CSVEGWRSTDTQYF. The CDR3 DNA follows: TGCAGCGTTGAGGGTTGGCGGAGCACAGATACGCAGTATTTT.

This chain connects TRBV11-2 to TRBJ2-3; possibly TRBD2 for D (7 bases). The CDR3 is made up of 17 amino acids. Germline CDR1 and CDR2: SGHAT and FQNNGV. V was shortened by 5 bases and J by 1 base, with 19 bases between the two germline ends. CDR3 DNA sequence: TGTGCCAGCAGCATCTTTAGGGGGGGGGCCGGCACAGATACGCAGTATTTT. Amino acids: CASSIFRGGAGTDTQYF.

V and J are TRBV15 and TRBJ2-5, with TRBD2 identical over 7 bases. Losses at the gene ends were 1 base for V and 4 bases for J; bases not matched to a gene: 6. CDR3 length: 15 residues. Germline V gene lookup returns CDR1 LNHNV and CDR2 YYDKDF (reference sequence). The CDR3: CATSRGEGVLETQYF. CDR3 sequence (DNA): TGTGCCACCAGCAGAGGGGAGGGTGTATTAGAGACCCAGTACTTC.

The chain has TRBV10-3 and TRBJ1-1; perhaps TRBD1 as D (6 bases). This CDR3 has 13 residues. Germline CDR1 and CDR2: ENHRY and SYGVKD. V lost 6 bases and J lost 3, with 11 bases in between. This CDR3 is CAIRAQGDTEAFF. The CDR3 bases are TGTGCCATCAGGGCACAGGGCGACACTGAAGCTTTCTTT.

This clonotype was observed a handful of times. This chain connects TRBV10-1 to TRBJ2-2, with 8 bases lining up with TRBD1. V lost 6 bases and J lost 3; bases outside the gene matches: 24. Germline values: CDR1 WNHNN, CDR2 SYGVQD (reference sequence). CDR3 length equals 21 residues. The CDR3 DNA reads as TGCGCCAGCAGCAGAGGATCCAGGGGGCATCGTTGGATGGGCGACACCGGGGAGCTGTTTTTT. It is translated as CASSRGSRGHRWMGDTGELFF.

This clonotype was recorded a few times. The rearrangement joins TRBV4-1 to TRBJ2-7, with 14 bases lining up with TRBD2. The CDR3 consists of 16 residues. Per germline, CDR1 MGHRA and CDR2 YSYEKL. Losses at the gene ends were 4 bases for V and 5 bases for J; bases not matched to a gene: 7. CDR3 in amino acids: CASSLKGLAGEDEQYF. The DNA for the CDR3 is TGCGCCAGCAGCCTAAAGGGACTAGCGGGGGAAGACGAGCAGTACTTC.

The rearrangement links TRBV12-3 or TRBV12-4 to TRBJ1-1, with 8 bases identical to TRBD1. This CDR3 is 15 amino acids long. The J segment lost 3 bases and the V segment lost 2 bases, leaving 5 bases of the junction unmatched. The CDR3 sequence: CASSLSATGDTEAFF. The CDR3 nucleotides are TGTGCCAGCAGTTTATCCGCGACAGGGGACACTGAAGCTTTCTTT.

The gene calls are TRBV20-1 and TRBJ2-1, with D possibly called TRBD1 or TRBD2 (5 bases each). The CDR3 has 15 residues. The germline V and J ends were trimmed by 8 bases and 4 bases, with 21 bases remaining between them. Germline assignment: CDR1 DFQATT and CDR2 SNEGSKA (reference sequence). CDR3 nucleotides: TGCAGTTCAACCGACAGAGGGCTACCATACAATGAGCAGTTCTTC. Translated, it gives CSSTDRGLPYNEQFF.

The chain links TRBV6-2 or TRBV6-3 to TRBJ2-1; 10 bases align to TRBD2. The junction had 6 bases not matched to a gene; V was cut back by 4 bases and J by 3 bases. Germline CDR1 is MNHEY and CDR2 is SVGEGT. This CDR3 is 16 amino acids long. CDR3 sequence (DNA): TGTGCCAGCAGTTCACCAAGCGGGGGGGTCTACAATGAGCAGTTCTTC. This translates into CASSSPSGGVYNEQFF.

The chain has TRBV29-1 and TRBJ2-1; TRBD2 matches 7 bases. Germline-derived CDR1 and CDR2 are SQVTM and ANQGSEA. The CDR3 extends over 12 amino acids. V was clipped by 3 bases and J by 8 bases; unmatched bases: 4. This CDR3 is CSVEGGVDEQFF. The CDR3 nucleotides read TGCAGCGTTGAGGGGGGGGTAGATGAGCAGTTCTTC.

This clonotype was seen more than once but under ten times. This chain connects TRBV11-2 to TRBJ2-7; D might be TRBD2 (5 bases). The germline gives CDR1 SGHAT, CDR2 FQNNGV. The CDR3 is 15 residues long. Trimming pared 2 bases from V and 2 bases from J, leaving 13 bases between. The CDR3 bases are TGTGCCAGCAGCTTAAGATTTGAGGGCGCCTACGAGCAGTACTTC. This translates into CASSLRFEGAYEQYF.

This chain connects TRBV14 to TRBJ2-7; tentative D call: TRBD1 (6 bases). The CDR3 consists of 16 residues. The V end lost 3 bases, the J end lost 1 base, and 16 bases lay between the germline ends. The germline CDR1 and CDR2 sequences are SGHDN and FVKESK. The CDR3: CASSHLMGQLSYEQYF. For the CDR3, the DNA is TGTGCCAGCAGCCACCTGATGGGACAACTGTCCTACGAGCAGTACTTC.

The chain employs TRBV7-9 and TRBJ2-6; D not certain. The germline V and J ends were trimmed by 11 bases and 2 bases, with 7 bases remaining between them. The CDR3 has 12 residues. Germline V lookup: CDR1 SEHNR, CDR2 FQNEAQ (reference sequence). CDR3 nucleotides: TGTGCCGGATTAACTGGGGCCAACGTCCTGACTTTC. Protein: CAGLTGANVLTF.

In its sample, this clonotype was seen a few times. This chain joins TRBV12-3 or TRBV12-4 and TRBJ1-5; the D gene is possibly TRBD1 (6 bases). Trimming shortened V by 7 bases and J by 7 bases, and 17 bases separated the two germline ends. CDR3 size: 14 residues. The CDR3 loop reads CASTLDRPEQPQHF. The CDR3 bases are TGTGCCAGCACCCTCGACAGGCCGGAGCAGCCCCAGCATTTT.

This clonotype was counted ten times or more. The chain couples TRBV10-1 to TRBJ2-3, with TRBD2 matching 7 bases. The V segment lost 4 bases and the J segment 4 bases; nucleotides outside the gene matches: 5. From germline, CDR1 is WNHNN and CDR2 SYGVQD (reference sequence). This CDR3 has 14 residues. CDR3 region: CASSGSRESDTQYF. Written as DNA, the CDR3 is TGCGCCAGCAGTGGGTCGCGGGAGTCAGATACGCAGTATTTT.

To note about this clonotype: A much larger clone differs from this one at a single base, so this may be a read error. The CDR3 sequence is CASIGTDPYNEQFF. In DNA, the CDR3 is TGTGCCAGCATTGGGACAGACCCCTACAATGAGCAGTTCTTC. This chain links TRBV6-1 with TRBJ2-1; the match to TRBD1 covers 7 bases. This CDR3 comprises 14 residues. V lost 7 bases to trimming and J lost 2 bases; unmatched junction nucleotides: 5. Germline V gene lookup returns CDR1 MNHNS and CDR2 SASEGT.

This clonotype turned up a few times. The genes are TRBV6-1 and TRBJ2-2; D unresolved. Per the germline V gene, CDR1 is MNHNS and CDR2 is SASEGT. The ends were cut back, 3 bases at V and 7 bases at J, with 9 bases in the middle. This CDR3 comprises 13 residues. The DNA of the CDR3 is TGTGCCAGCAGTGACCCTTATTTCGGGGAGCTGTTTTTT. It specifies CASSDPYFGELFF.

This chain connects TRBV27 to TRBJ2-1, with 8 bases lining up with TRBD1. This CDR3 spans 13 amino acids. The V and J ends lost 8 bases and 5 bases, in that order; junction bases with no gene match: 5. The germline V gene has CDR1 MNHEY and CDR2 SMNVEV (reference sequence). DNA of the CDR3: TGTGCCAGCCGGGACAGGTCCAACAATGAGCAGTTCTTC. This gives the protein CASRDRSNNEQFF.

V and J are TRBV6-1 and TRBJ2-7; no definite D call. V shed 1 base and J shed 7 bases, with 11 bases lying between them. The CDR3 runs 13 residues. From germline, CDR1 is MNHNS and CDR2 SASEGT. The CDR3 region is CASSEERLSEQYF. In DNA, the CDR3 is TGTGCCAGCAGTGAAGAGAGGTTGAGTGAGCAGTACTTC.

The chain links TRBV27 to TRBJ2-7; D might be TRBD1 (5 bases). V was clipped by 2 bases and J by 4 bases, with 12 bases between them. Germline CDR1 MNHEY, CDR2 SMNVEV (reference sequence). This CDR3 has 14 amino acids. This CDR3 is CASSLIGVEYEQYF. In DNA form, the CDR3 reads TGTGCCAGCAGTTTAATAGGGGTTGAGTACGAGCAGTACTTC.

This clonotype was found a few times. V usage is TRBV29-1 and J usage is TRBJ2-7, with D perhaps given as TRBD1 or TRBD2 (5 bases each). The germline V and J ends were trimmed by 6 bases and 7 bases, with 25 bases remaining between them. The CDR3 sequence is 15 residues long. The germline V gene has CDR1 SQVTM and CDR2 ANQGSEA. CDR3 DNA sequence: TGCAGCGTCATACATGCTGACGGGACCCCGCGGGAGCAGTACTTC. The encoded protein is CSVIHADGTPREQYF.

This clonotype was detected a few times. The chain carries TRBV7-9 and TRBJ2-3, with D perhaps assigned TRBD1 or TRBD2 (6 bases each). V lost 10 bases and J lost 7, with 18 bases in between. Germline V CDR1 and CDR2: SEHNR, FQNEAQ (reference sequence). CDR3 length equals 13 residues. The CDR3 loop reads CATAGGGANTQYF. The CDR3 DNA reads TGTGCCACCGCCGGGGGCGGGGCGAATACGCAGTATTTT.

The V call is TRBV2, the J call TRBJ2-2; no firm D call. Germline loops: CDR1 SNHLY, CDR2 FYNNEI. With 0 bases removed from V and 7 bases from J, the gap between germline ends came to 6 bases. The CDR3 spans 13 residues. DNA of the CDR3: TGTGCCAGCAGTGAAGCAAGTGGCGGGGAGCTGTTTTTT. Residues: CASSEASGGELFF.

In this sample, this clonotype turned up once. The chain carries TRBV10-1 and TRBJ2-7; D uncertain. Looked up from germline, CDR1 is WNHNN and CDR2 is SYGVQD (reference sequence). V shed 3 bases and J shed 5 bases, with 14 bases lying between them. The CDR3 loop spans 14 amino acids. The CDR3 spells CASSDGWLGNEQYF. The DNA for the CDR3 is TGCGCCAGCAGTGACGGGTGGCTCGGCAACGAGCAGTACTTC.